What follows are 8 T cell receptor beta chains derived from one specimen sequenced in a study of T cell responses to AZD1222 COVID-19 vaccine. Clones were read by immunoSEQ multiplex PCR, and TCRdb kept only the in-frame ones, dropping some. The table includes some 110,000 clones, approximately 85% detected once. The specimen was peripheral blood, collected on day 0 of MenACWY control vaccination. These receptors were collected from an adult in good health.

V and J are TRBV12-3 or TRBV12-4 and TRBJ2-6; no definite D call. The CDR3 is 13 residues long. V was shortened by 8 bases and J by 2 bases, with 7 bases between the two germline ends. This CDR3 is CASGVAGANVLTF. Here the CDR3 DNA reads TGTGCCAGCGGAGTAGCTGGGGCCAACGTCCTGACTTTC.

The gene calls are TRBV15 and TRBJ1-6; D may be TRBD1 (5 bases). From germline, CDR1 is LNHNV and CDR2 YYDKDF (reference sequence). This CDR3 is 14 amino acids long. With 9 bases removed from V and 4 bases from J, the gap between germline ends came to 13 bases. CDR3 sequence reads: CATSVPGYNSPLHF. Here the CDR3 DNA reads TGTGCCACGTCGGTCCCAGGGTATAATTCACCCCTCCACTTT.

The CDR3 protein is CASSVTVGATNEKLFF. The CDR3 coding sequence is TGTGCCAGCAGCGTAACGGTGGGTGCAACTAATGAAAAACTGTTTTTT. V and J are TRBV9 and TRBJ1-4; D remains ambiguous. The ends were cut back, 1 base at V and 0 bases at J, with 10 bases in the middle. Per germline, CDR1 SGDLS and CDR2 YYNGEE. The CDR3 covers 16 residues.

The table lists this clone with a few counts. The chain carries TRBV11-3 and TRBJ2-2; TRBD2 matches 7 bases. CDR1 and CDR2 from the germline V gene are SGHNT and YENEEA. This CDR3 comprises 16 residues. The J segment lost 7 bases and the V segment lost 2 bases, leaving 10 bases of the junction unmatched. CDR3 nucleotide sequence: TGTGCCAGCAGCTTAAGCTATACTAGCGAGATCGGGGAGCTGTTTTTT. It yields the protein CASSLSYTSEIGELFF.

This rearrangement joins TRBV25-1 to TRBJ2-2; 11 positions agree with TRBD1. The ends lost 7 bases at V and 3 bases at J; junction bases unmatched: 7. Germline CDR1 reads MGHDK; CDR2 reads SYGVNS. The CDR3 has 16 residues. The CDR3 sequence is CASTLGTGGDTGELFF. The DNA of the CDR3 is TGTGCCAGCACACTTGGGACAGGGGGGGACACCGGGGAGCTGTTTTTT.

The chain employs TRBV27 and TRBJ2-2; D perhaps matches TRBD1 (6 bases). This CDR3 contains 15 residues. Germline V lookup: CDR1 MNHEY, CDR2 SMNVEV (reference sequence). Trimming shortened V by 4 bases and J by 1 base, and 10 bases separated the two germline ends. As DNA, the CDR3 is TGTGCCAGCAGTTCGACAGGTCGGAACACCGGGGAGCTGTTTTTT. Residues: CASSSTGRNTGELFF.

V usage is TRBV3-1 (or the pseudogene TRBV3-2) and J usage is TRBJ1-2, with no clear D. Germline V gene data show CDR1 as LGHDT and CDR2 as YNNKEL (reference sequence). This CDR3 region has 14 residues. Trimming took 1 base from V and 4 from J, leaving 10 bases between them. CDR3 sequence reads: CASSQVRRGYGYTF. The CDR3 DNA reads TGTGCCAGCAGCCAAGTCCGGCGGGGCTATGGCTACACCTTC.

The J gene is TRBJ2-1, the V gene TRBV11-3; D is undetermined. This CDR3 is built from 13 residues. Germline lookup yields CDR1 SGHNT and CDR2 YENEEA. V was cut by 1 base and J by 8 bases, with 9 bases left in between. The CDR3 spells CASSLVSSHEQFF. The CDR3 DNA is TGTGCCAGCAGCTTAGTTAGCTCCCATGAGCAGTTCTTC.